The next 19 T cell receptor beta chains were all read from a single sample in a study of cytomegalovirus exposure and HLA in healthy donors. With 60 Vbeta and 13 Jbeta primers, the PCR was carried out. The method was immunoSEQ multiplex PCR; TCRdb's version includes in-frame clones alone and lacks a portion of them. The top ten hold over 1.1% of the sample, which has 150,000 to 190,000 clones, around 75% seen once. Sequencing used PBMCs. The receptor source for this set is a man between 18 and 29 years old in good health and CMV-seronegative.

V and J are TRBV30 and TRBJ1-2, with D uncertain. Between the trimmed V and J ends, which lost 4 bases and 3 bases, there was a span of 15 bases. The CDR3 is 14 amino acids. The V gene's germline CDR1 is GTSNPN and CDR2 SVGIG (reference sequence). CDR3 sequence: CAWMGTGRDYGYTF. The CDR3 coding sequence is TGTGCCTGGATGGGAACGGGGAGGGACTATGGCTACACCTTC.

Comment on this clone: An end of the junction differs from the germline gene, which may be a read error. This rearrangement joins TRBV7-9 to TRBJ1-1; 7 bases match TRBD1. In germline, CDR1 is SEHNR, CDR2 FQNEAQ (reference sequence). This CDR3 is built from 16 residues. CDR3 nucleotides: TGTTCCAGCAGCTCATTTGGAGGGCAGGGGGGCACTGAAGCTTTCTTT. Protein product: CSSSSFGGQGGTEAFF.

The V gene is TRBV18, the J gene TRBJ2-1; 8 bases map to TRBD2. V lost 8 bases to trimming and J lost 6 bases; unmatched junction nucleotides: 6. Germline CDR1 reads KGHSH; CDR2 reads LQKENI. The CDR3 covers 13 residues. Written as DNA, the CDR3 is TGTGCCAGCCAACCCGGGACTAGCAATGAGCAGTTCTTC. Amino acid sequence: CASQPGTSNEQFF.

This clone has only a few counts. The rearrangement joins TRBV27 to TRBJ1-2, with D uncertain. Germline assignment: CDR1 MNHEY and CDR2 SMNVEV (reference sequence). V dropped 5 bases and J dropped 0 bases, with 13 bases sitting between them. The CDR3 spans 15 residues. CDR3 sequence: CASSPLPPANYGYTF. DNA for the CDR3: TGTGCCAGCAGTCCCCTTCCGCCAGCTAACTATGGCTACACCTTC.

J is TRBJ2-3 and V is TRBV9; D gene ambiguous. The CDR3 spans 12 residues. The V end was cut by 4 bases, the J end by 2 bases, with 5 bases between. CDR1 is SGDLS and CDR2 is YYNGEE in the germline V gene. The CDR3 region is CASSPSTDTQYF. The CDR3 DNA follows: TGTGCCAGCAGCCCCTCCACAGATACGCAGTATTTT.

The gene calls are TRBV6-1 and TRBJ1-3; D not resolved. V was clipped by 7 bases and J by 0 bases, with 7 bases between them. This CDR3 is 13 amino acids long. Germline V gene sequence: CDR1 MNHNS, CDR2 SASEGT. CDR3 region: CASKPGSGNTIYF. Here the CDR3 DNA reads TGTGCCAGCAAACCGGGCTCTGGAAACACCATATATTTT.

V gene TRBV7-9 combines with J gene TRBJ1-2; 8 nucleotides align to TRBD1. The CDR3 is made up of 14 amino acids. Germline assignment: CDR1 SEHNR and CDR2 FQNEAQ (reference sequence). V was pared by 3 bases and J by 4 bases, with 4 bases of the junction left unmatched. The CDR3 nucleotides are TGTGCCAGCAGCTTTGTACAGGGGGTCTATGGCTACACCTTC. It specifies CASSFVQGVYGYTF.

For the CDR3, the DNA is TGCAGCGGCTCTATAGTTAGCACAGATACGCAGTATTTT. This codes for CSGSIVSTDTQYF. The J gene is TRBJ2-3, the V gene TRBV29-1; D is ambiguous. The V and J ends lost 7 bases and 0 bases respectively, with 11 bases between them. CDR1 is SQVTM and CDR2 is ANQGSEA in the germline V gene. This CDR3 spans 13 amino acids.

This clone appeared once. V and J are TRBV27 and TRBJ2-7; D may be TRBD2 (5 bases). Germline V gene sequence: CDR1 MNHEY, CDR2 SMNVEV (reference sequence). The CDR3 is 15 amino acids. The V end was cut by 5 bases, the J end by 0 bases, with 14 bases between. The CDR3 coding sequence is TGTGCCAGCAGTCCAGCTAGCACGAGCTCCTACGAGCAGTACTTC. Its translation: CASSPASTSSYEQYF.

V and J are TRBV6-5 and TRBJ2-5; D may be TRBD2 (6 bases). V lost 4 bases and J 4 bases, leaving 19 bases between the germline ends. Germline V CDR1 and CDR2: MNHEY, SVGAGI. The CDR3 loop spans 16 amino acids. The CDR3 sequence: CASSSYTTRGPETQYF. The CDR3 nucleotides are TGTGCCAGCAGTTCCTACACGACTAGAGGCCCAGAGACCCAGTACTTC.

The CDR3 DNA follows: TGTGCCAGCAGCCCCGGCGGGAGCGGTGAGCAGTTCTTC. This sequence encodes CASSPGGSGEQFF. The chain employs TRBV5-6 and TRBJ2-1; 7 positions match TRBD2. V shed 4 bases and J 9 bases; nucleotides not matched to a gene: 7. Germline lookup yields CDR1 SGHDT and CDR2 YYEEEE. This CDR3 has 13 amino acids.

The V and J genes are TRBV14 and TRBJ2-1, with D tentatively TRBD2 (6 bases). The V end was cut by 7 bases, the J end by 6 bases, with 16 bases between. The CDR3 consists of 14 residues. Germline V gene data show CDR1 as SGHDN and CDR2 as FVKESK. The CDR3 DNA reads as TGTGCCAGCAACCCAATTTGGGGAGGCAATGAGCAGTTCTTC. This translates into CASNPIWGGNEQFF. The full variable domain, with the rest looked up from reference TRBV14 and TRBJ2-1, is EAGVTQFPSHSVIEKGQTVTLRCDPISGHDNLYWYRRVMGKEIKFLLHFVKESKQDESGMPNNRFLAERTGGTYSTLKVQPAELEDSGVYFCASNPIWGGNEQFFGPGTRLTVL.

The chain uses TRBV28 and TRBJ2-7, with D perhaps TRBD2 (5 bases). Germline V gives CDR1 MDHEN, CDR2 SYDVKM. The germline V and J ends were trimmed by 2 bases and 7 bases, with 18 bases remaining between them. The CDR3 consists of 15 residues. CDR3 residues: CASSLLRTAGEEQYF. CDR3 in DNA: TGTGCCAGCAGTTTACTGCGTACAGCCGGGGAAGAGCAGTACTTC.

CDR3 bases: TGTGCCAGCAGCGGCGGGAGGGCGGCAGATACGCAGTATTTT. Protein sequence: CASSGGRAADTQYF. This chain joins TRBV6-6 and TRBJ2-3; 9 bases align to TRBD2. Germline assignment: CDR1 MNHNY and CDR2 SVGAGI (reference sequence). This CDR3 is built from 14 residues. Losses at the gene ends were 6 bases for V and 4 bases for J; bases not matched to a gene: 5.

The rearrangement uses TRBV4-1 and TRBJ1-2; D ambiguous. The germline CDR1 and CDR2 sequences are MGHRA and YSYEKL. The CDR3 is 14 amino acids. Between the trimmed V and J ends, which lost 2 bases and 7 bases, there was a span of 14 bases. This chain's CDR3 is CASSQTPGESGYTF. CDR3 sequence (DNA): TGCGCCAGCAGCCAAACCCCCGGGGAGAGTGGCTACACCTTC.

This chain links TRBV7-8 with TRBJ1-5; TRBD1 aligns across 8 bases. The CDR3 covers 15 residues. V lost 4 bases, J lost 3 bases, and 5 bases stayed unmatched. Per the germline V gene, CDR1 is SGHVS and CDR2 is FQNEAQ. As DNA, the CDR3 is TGTGCCAGCAGCTCTCAGGGGGCTCCCAATCAGCCCCAGCATTTT. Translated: CASSSQGAPNQPQHF. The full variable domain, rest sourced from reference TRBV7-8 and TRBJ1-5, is GAGVSQSPRYKVAKRGQDVALRCDPISGHVSLFWYQQALGQGPEFLTYFQNEAQLDKSGLPSDRFFAERPEGSVSTLKIQRTQQEDSAVYLCASSSQGAPNQPQHFGDGTRLSIL.

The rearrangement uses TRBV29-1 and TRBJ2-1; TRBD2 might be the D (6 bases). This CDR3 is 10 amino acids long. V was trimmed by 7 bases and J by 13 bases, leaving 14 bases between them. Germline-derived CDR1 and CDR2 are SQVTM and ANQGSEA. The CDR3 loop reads CSAGTSLQFF. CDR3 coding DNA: TGCAGCGCCGGGACTTCACTCCAGTTCTTC.

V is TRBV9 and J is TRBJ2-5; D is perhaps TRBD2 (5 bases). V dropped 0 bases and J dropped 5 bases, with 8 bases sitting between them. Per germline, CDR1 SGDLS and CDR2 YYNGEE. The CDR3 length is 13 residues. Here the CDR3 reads CASSVAPGETQYF. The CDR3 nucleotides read TGTGCCAGCAGCGTAGCCCCGGGGGAGACCCAGTACTTC. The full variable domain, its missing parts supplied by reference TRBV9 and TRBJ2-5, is DSGVTQTPKHLITATGQRVTLRCSPRSGDLSVYWYQQSLDQGLQFLIQYYNGEERAKGNILERFSAQQFPDLHSELNLSSLELGDSALYFCASSVAPGETQYFGPGTRLLVL.

CDR3 nucleotides: TGCGCCAGCAGCTTGGGGACAGGGAAGCTAGATACGCAGTATTTT. Protein product: CASSLGTGKLDTQYF. The rearrangement uses TRBV5-1 and TRBJ2-3; TRBD1 matches 8 bases. CDR3 length: 15 amino acids. The V gene end was trimmed by 0 bases and the J gene end by 5 bases; junction bases not matched to a gene: 5. Looked up from germline, CDR1 is SGHRS and CDR2 is YFSETQ.